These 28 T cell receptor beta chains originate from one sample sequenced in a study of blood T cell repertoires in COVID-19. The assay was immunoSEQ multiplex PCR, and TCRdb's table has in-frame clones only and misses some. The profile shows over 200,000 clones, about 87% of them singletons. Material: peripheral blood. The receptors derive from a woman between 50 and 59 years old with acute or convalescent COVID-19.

The CDR3 is CASSSGQGFWRTEAFF. The CDR3 region has the DNA TGTGCCAGCAGCTCCGGACAGGGGTTTTGGCGGACTGAAGCTTTCTTT. This sequence joins TRBV13 and TRBJ1-1; 9 bases map to TRBD1. Germline V lookup: CDR1 PRHDT, CDR2 FYEKMQ (reference sequence). The ends lost 4 bases at V and 5 bases at J; junction bases unmatched: 11. This CDR3 spans 16 amino acids.

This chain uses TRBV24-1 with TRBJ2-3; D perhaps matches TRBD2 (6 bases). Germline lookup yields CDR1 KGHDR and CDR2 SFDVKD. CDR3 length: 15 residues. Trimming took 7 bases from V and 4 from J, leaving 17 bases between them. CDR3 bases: TGTGCCACCAGCTTTGGGCGGGGAGGTCCAGATACGCAGTATTTT. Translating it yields CATSFGRGGPDTQYF.

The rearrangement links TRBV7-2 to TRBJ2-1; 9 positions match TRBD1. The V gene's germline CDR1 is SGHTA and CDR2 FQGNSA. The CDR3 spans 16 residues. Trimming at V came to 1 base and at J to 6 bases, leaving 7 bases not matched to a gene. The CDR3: CASSLGRGTGTNEQFF. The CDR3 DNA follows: TGTGCCAGCAGCTTAGGTCGCGGGACAGGGACCAATGAGCAGTTCTTC. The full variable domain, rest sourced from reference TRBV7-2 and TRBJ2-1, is GAGVSQSPSNKVTEKGKDVELRCDPISGHTALYWYRQSLGQGLEFLIYFQGNSAPDKSGLPSDRFSAERTGGSVSTLTIQRTQQEDSAVYLCASSLGRGTGTNEQFFGPGTRLTVL.

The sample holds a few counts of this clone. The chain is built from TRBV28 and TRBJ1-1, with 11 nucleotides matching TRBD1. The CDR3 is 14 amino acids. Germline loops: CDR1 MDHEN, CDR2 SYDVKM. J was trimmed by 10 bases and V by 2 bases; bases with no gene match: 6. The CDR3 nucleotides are TGTGCCAGCAGTTTAGGACAGGGGGCGCCTGCAGCTTTCTTT. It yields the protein CASSLGQGAPAAFF. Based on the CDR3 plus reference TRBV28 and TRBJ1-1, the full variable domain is DVKVTQSSRYLVKRTGEKVFLECVQDMDHENMFWYRQDPGLGLRLIYFSYDVKMKEKGDIPEGYSVSREKKERFSLILESASTNQTSMYLCASSLGQGAPAAFFGQGTRLTVV.

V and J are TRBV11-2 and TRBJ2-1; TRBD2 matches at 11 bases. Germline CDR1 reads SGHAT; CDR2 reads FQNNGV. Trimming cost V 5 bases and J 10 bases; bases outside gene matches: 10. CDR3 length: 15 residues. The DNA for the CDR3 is TGTGCCAGCAGCGCCATAGCGGGAGGGCCGTCCGAGCAGTTCTTC. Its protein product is CASSAIAGGPSEQFF. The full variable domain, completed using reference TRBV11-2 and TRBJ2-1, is EAGVAQSPRYKIIEKRQSVAFWCNPISGHATLYWYQQILGQGPKLLIQFQNNGVVDDSQLPKDRFSAERLKGVDSTLKIQPAKLEDSAVYLCASSAIAGGPSEQFFGPGTRLTVL.

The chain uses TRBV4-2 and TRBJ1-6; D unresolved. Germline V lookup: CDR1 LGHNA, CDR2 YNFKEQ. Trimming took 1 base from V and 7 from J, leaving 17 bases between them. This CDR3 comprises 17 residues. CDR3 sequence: CASSQVPEGSLNSPLHF. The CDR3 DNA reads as TGTGCCAGCAGCCAAGTCCCTGAGGGCAGTCTAAATTCACCCCTCCACTTT.

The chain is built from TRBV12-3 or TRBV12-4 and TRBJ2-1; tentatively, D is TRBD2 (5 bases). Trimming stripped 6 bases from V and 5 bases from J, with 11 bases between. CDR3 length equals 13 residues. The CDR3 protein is CASRTRANNEQFF. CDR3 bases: TGTGCCAGCAGGACGCGGGCCAACAATGAGCAGTTCTTC.

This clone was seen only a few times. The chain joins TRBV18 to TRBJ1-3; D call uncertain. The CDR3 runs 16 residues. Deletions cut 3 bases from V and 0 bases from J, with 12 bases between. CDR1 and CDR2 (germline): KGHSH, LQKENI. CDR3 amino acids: CASSPSRGFSGNTIYF. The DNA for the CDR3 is TGTGCCAGCTCACCTTCGCGAGGGTTCTCTGGAAACACCATATATTTT.

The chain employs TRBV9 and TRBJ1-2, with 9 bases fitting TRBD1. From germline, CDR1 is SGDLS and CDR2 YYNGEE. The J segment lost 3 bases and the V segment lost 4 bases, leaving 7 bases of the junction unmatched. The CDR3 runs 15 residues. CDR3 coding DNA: TGTGCCAGCAGCCCCAGGACAGGGGCTTACTATGGCTACACCTTC. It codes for CASSPRTGAYYGYTF.

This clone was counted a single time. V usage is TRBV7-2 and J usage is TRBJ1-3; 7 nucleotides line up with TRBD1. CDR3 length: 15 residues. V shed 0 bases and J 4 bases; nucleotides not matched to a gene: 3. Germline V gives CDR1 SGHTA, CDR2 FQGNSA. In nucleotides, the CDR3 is TGTGCCAGCAGCTTAGCGACAGGGTCCGGAAACACCATATATTTT. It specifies CASSLATGSGNTIYF.

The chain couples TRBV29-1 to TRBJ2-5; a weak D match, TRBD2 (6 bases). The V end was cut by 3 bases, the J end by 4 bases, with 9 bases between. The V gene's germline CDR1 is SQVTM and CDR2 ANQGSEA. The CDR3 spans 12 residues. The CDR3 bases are TGCAGCGTTGATGGGGGGAGAGAGACCCAGTACTTC. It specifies CSVDGGRETQYF.

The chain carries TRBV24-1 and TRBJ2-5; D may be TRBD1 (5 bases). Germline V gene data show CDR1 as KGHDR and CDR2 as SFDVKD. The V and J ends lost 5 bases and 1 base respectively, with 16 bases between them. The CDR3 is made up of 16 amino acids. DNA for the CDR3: TGTGCCACCAGTGGATTGACAGCCAACTTCCAAGAGACCCAGTACTTC. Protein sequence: CATSGLTANFQETQYF.

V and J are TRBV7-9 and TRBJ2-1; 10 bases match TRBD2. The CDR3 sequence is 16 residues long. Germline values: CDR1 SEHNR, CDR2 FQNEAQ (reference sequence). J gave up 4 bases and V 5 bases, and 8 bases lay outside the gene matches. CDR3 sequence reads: CASSRRTSGTYNEQFF. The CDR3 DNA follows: TGTGCCAGCAGCCGCCGGACTAGCGGTACTTACAATGAGCAGTTCTTC. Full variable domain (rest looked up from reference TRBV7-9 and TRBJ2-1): DTGVSQNPRHKITKRGQNVTFRCDPISEHNRLYWYRQTLGQGPEFLTYFQNEAQLEKSRLLSDRFSAERPKGSFSTLEIQRTEQGDSAMYLCASSRRTSGTYNEQFFGPGTRLTVL.

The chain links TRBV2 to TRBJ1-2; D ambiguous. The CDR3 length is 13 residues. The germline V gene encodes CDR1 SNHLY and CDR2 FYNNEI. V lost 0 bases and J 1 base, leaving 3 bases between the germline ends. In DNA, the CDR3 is TGTGCCAGCAGTGAAGCCAATAACTATGGCTACACCTTC. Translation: CASSEANNYGYTF.

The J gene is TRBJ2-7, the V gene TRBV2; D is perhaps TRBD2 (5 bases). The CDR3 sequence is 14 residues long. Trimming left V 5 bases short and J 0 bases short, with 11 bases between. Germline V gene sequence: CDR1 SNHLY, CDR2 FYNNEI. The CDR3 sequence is CASSLGRGSYEQYF. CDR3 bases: TGTGCCAGCAGTCTAGGACGGGGCTCCTACGAGCAGTACTTC.

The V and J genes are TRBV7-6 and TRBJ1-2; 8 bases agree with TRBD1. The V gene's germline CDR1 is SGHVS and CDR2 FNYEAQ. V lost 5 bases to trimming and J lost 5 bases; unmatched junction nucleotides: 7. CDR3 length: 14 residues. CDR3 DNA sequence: TGTGCCAGCAGCCTTGACAGGGGCGGGTATGGCTACACCTTC. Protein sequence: CASSLDRGGYGYTF.

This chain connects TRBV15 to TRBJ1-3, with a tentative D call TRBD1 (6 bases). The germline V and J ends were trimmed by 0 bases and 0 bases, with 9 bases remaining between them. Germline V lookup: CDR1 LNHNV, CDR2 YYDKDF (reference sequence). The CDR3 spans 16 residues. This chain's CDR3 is CATSRDRGASGNTIYF. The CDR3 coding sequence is TGTGCCACCAGCAGAGACAGGGGCGCCTCTGGAAACACCATATATTTT.

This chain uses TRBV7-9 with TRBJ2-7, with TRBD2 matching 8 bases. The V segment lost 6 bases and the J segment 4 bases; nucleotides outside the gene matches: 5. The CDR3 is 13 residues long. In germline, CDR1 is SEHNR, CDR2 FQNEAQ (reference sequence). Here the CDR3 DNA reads TGTGCCAGCAGAGATAGCGGGGTATACGAGCAGTACTTC. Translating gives CASRDSGVYEQYF.

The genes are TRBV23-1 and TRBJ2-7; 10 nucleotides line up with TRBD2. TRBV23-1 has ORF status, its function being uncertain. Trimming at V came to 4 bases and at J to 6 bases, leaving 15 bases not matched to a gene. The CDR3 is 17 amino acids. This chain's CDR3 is CASSPPQRPGLAAEQYF. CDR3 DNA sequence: TGCGCCAGCAGTCCCCCCCAACGCCCCGGACTAGCGGCCGAGCAGTACTTC.

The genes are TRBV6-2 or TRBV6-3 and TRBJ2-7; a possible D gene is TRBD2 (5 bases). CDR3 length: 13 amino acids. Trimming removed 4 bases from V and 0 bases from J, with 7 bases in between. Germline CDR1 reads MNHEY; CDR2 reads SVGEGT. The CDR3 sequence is CASSWTDSYEQYF. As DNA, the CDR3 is TGTGCCAGCAGTTGGACTGACTCCTACGAGCAGTACTTC.

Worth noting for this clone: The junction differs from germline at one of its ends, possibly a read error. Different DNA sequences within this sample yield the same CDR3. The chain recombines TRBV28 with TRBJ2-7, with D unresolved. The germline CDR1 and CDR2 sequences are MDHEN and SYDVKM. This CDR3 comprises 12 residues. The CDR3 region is CASSDFSYEQYF. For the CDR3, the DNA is TGTGCCAGCAGTGACTTTTCCTACGAACAGTACTTC. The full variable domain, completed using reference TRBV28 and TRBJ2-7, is DVKVTQSSRYLVKRTGEKVFLECVQDMDHENMFWYRQDPGLGLRLIYFSYDVKMKEKGDIPEGYSVSREKKERFSLILESASTNQTSMYLCASSDFSYEQYFGPGTRLTVT.

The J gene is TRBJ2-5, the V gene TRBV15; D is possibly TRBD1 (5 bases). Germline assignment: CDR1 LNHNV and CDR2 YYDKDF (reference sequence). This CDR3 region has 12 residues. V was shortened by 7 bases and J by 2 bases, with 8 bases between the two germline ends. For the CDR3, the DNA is TGTGCCACCACCACAGGACAAGAGACCCAGTACTTC. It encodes CATTTGQETQYF.

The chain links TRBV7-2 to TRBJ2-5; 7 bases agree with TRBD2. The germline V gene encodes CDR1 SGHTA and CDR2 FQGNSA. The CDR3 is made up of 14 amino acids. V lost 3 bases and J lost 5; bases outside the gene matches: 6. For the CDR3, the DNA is TGTGCCAGCAGCTTCCAGCGGGATGGGGAGACCCAGTACTTC. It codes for CASSFQRDGETQYF.

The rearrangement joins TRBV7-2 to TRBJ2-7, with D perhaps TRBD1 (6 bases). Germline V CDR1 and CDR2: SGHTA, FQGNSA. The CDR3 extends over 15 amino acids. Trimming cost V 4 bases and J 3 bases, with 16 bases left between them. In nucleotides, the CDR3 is TGTGCCAGCAGCTCCTCGGGACAAATTAACTACGAGCAGTACTTC. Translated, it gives CASSSSGQINYEQYF.

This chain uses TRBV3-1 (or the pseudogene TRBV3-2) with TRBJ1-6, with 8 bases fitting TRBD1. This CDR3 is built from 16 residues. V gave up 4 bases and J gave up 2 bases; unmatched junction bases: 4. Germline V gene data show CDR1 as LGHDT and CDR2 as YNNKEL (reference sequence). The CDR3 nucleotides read TGTGCCAGCAGCCTTACAGGGGGAACCTATAATTCACCCCTCCACTTT. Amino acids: CASSLTGGTYNSPLHF.

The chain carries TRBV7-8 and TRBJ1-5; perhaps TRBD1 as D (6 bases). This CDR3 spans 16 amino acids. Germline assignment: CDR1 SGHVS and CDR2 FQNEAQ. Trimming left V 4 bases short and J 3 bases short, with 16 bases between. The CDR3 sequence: CASSSGKGGPNQPQHF. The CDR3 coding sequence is TGTGCCAGCAGCTCTGGGAAGGGGGGGCCCAATCAGCCCCAGCATTTT.

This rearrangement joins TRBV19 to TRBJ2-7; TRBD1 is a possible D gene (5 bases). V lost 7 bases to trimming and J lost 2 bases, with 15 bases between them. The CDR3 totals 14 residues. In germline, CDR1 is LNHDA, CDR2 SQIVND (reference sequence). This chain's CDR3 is CASTPGQGTYEQYF. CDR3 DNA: TGTGCCAGTACCCCAGGCCAGGGCACCTACGAGCAGTACTTC.

The CDR3: CASSLSGSGNTIYF. The CDR3 DNA reads as TGTGCCAGCAGCTTATCGGGGTCTGGAAACACCATATATTTT. V and J are TRBV5-6 and TRBJ1-3; no definite D call. Trimming left V 2 bases short and J 1 base short, with 7 bases between. CDR1 and CDR2 from the germline V gene are SGHDT and YYEEEE. The CDR3 runs to 14 residues.